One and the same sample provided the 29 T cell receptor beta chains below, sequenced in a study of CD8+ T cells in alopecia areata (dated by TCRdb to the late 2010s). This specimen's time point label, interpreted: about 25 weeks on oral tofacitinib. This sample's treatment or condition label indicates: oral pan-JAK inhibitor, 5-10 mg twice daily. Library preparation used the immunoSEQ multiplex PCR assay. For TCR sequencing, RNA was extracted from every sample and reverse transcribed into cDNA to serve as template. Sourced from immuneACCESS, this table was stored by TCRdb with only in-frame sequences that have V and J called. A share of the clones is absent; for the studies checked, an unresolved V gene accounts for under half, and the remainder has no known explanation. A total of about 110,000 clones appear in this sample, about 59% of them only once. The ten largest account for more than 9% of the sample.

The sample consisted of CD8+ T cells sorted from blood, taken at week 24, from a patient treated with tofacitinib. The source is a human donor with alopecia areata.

The CDR3 protein is CASGWGSEQYF. DNA of the CDR3: TGTGCCAGCGGTTGGGGGTCCGAGCAGTACTTC. The chain carries TRBV14 and TRBJ2-7; perhaps D is TRBD1 or TRBD2 (5 bases each). Germline assignment: CDR1 SGHDN and CDR2 FVKESK. V was trimmed by 8 bases and J by 6 bases, leaving 11 bases between them. The CDR3 runs 11 residues.

In DNA form, the CDR3 reads TGTGCCAGCAGCCCACGACAGGGAGGAAGGGATTCACCCCTCCACTTT. This encodes CASSPRQGGRDSPLHF. The rearrangement uses TRBV9 and TRBJ1-6; 7 bases map to TRBD1. The CDR3 totals 16 residues. Germline trimming cut 4 bases from V and 8 bases from J; bases unmatched to any gene: 12. Germline CDR1 and CDR2: SGDLS and YYNGEE.

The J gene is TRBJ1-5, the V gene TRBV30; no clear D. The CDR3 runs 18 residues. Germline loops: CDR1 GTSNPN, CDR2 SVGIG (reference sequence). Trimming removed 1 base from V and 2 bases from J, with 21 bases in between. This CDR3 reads CAWSGASAAARGNQPQHF. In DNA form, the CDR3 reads TGTGCCTGGAGTGGCGCTTCAGCGGCCGCTCGGGGCAATCAGCCCCAGCATTTT.

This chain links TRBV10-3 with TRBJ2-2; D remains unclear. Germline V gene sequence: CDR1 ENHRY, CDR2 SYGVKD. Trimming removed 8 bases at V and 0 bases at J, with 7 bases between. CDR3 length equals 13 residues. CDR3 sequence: CAIERPNTGELFF. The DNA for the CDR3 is TGTGCCATCGAGCGTCCGAACACCGGGGAGCTGTTTTTT.

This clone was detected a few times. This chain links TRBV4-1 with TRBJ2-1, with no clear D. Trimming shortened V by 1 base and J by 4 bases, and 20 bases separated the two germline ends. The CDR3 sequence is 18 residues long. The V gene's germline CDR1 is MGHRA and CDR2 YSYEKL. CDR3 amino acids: CASSQGLKLEKFYNEQFF. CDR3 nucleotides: TGCGCCAGCAGCCAAGGACTGAAGCTAGAGAAATTTTACAATGAGCAGTTCTTC.

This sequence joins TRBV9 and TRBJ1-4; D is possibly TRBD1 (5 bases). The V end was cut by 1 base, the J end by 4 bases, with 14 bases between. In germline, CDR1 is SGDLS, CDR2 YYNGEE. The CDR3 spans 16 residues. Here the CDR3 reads CASSVSPLDNNEKLFF. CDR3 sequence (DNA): TGTGCCAGCAGCGTAAGCCCCTTGGACAATAATGAAAAACTGTTTTTT.

The CDR3 region has the DNA TGTGCCAGCAGCCCCGGCGCCTGGGAGCAGTACTTC. Translating it yields CASSPGAWEQYF. V and J are TRBV7-2 and TRBJ2-7; no definite D call. CDR1 is SGHTA, CDR2 FQGNSA, per germline. Trimming removed 5 bases from V and 7 bases from J, with 12 bases in between. The CDR3 contains 12 residues.

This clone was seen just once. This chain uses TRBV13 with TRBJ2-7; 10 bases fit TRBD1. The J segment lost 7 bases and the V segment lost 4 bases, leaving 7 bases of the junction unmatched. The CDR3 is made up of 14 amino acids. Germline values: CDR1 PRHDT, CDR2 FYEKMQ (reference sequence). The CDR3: CASSSGTGEEEQYF. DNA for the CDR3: TGTGCCAGCAGCTCGGGGACAGGGGAGGAGGAGCAGTACTTC.

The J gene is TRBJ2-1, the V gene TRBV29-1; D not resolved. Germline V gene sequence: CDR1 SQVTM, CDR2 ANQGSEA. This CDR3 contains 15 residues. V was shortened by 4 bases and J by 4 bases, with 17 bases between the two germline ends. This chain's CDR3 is CSVGQALLQYNEQFF. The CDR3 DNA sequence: TGCAGCGTTGGGCAGGCCCTACTTCAATACAATGAGCAGTTCTTC.

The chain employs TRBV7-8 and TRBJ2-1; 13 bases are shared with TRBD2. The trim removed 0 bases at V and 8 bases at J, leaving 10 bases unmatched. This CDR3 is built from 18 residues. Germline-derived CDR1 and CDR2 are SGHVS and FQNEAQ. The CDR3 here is CASSLALAGGQFRDEQFF. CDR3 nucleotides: TGTGCCAGCAGCTTAGCACTAGCGGGGGGGCAATTTAGGGATGAGCAGTTCTTC.

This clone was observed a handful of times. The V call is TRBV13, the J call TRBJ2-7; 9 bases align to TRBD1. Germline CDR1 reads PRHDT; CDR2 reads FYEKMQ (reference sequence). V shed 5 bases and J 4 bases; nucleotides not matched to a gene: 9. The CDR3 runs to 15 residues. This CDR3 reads CASSTTGTGMYEQYF. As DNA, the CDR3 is TGTGCCAGCAGCACCACCGGGACAGGGATGTACGAGCAGTACTTC. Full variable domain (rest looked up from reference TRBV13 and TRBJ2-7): AAGVIQSPRHLIKEKRETATLKCYPIPRHDTVYWYQQGPGQDPQFLISFYEKMQSDKGSIPDRFSAQQFSDYHSELNMSSLELGDSALYFCASSTTGTGMYEQYFGPGTRLTVT.

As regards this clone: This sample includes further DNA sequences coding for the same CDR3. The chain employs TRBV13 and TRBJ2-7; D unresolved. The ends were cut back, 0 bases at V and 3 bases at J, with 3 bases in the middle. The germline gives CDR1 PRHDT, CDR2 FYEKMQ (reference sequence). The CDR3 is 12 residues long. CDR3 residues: CASSLGSYEQYF. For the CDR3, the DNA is TGTGCCAGCAGCTTAGGCAGCTACGAGCAGTACTTC.

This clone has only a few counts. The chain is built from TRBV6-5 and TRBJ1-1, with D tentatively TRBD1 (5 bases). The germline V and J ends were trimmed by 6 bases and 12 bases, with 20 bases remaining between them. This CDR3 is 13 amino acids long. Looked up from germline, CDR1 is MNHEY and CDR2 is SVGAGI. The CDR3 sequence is CASSSGGGRRTFF. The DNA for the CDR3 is TGTGCCAGCAGCTCCGGGGGGGGACGTCGGACTTTCTTT.

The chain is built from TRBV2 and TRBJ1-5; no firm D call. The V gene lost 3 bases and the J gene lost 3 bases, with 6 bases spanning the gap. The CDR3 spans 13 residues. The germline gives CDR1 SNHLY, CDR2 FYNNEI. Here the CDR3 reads CASSDRYNQPQHF. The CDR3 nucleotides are TGTGCCAGCAGTGACAGATACAATCAGCCCCAGCATTTT. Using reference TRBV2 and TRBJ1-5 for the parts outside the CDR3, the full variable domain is EPEVTQTPSHQVTQMGQEVILRCVPISNHLYFYWYRQILGQKVEFLVSFYNNEISEKSEIFDDQFSVERPDGSNFTLKIRSTKLEDSAMYFCASSDRYNQPQHFGDGTRLSIL.

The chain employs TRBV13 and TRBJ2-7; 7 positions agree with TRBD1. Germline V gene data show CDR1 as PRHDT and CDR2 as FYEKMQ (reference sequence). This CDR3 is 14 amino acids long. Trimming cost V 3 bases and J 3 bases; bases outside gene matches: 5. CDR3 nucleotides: TGTGCCAGCAGCTTGACAGGGTTGGGCTACGAGCAGTACTTC. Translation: CASSLTGLGYEQYF. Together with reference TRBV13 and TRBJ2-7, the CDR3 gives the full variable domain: AAGVIQSPRHLIKEKRETATLKCYPIPRHDTVYWYQQGPGQDPQFLISFYEKMQSDKGSIPDRFSAQQFSDYHSELNMSSLELGDSALYFCASSLTGLGYEQYFGPGTRLTVT.

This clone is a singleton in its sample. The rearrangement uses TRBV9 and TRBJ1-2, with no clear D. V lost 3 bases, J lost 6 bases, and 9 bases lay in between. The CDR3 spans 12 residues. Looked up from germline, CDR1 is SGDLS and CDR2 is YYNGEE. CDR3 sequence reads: CASSGDRDGYTF. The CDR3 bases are TGTGCCAGCAGCGGGGATAGGGATGGCTACACCTTC. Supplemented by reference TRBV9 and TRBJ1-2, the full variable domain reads DSGVTQTPKHLITATGQRVTLRCSPRSGDLSVYWYQQSLDQGLQFLIQYYNGEERAKGNILERFSAQQFPDLHSELNLSSLELGDSALYFCASSGDRDGYTFGSGTRLTVV.

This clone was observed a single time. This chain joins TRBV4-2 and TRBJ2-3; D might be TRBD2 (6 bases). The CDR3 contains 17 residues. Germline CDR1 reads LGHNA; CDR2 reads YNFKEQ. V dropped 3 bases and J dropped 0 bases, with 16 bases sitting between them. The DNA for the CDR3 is TGTGCCAGCAGCCAGGGAGGACTGACTTCTAGCACAGATACGCAGTATTTT. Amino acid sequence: CASSQGGLTSSTDTQYF.

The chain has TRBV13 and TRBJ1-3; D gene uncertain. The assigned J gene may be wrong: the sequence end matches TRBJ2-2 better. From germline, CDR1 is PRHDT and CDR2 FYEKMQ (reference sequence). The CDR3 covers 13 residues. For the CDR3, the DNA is TGTGCCAGCAGCTCACAATTCCCCGGGGAGCTGTTTTTT. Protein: CASSSQFPGELFF.

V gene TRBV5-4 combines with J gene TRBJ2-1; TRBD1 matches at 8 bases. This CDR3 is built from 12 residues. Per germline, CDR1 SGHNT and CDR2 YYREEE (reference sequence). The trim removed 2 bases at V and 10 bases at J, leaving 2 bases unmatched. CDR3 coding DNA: TGTGCCAGCAGCTTCAGGGGGCAGGAGCAGTTCTTC. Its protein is CASSFRGQEQFF.

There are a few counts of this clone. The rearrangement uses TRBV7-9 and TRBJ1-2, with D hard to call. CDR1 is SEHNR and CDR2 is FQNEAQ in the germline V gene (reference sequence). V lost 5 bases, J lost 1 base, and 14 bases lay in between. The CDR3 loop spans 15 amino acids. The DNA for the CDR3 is TGTGCCAGCAGCCTCGGGAGAGTTGTTAACTATGGCTACACCTTC. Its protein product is CASSLGRVVNYGYTF.

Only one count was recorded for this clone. The CDR3 DNA reads as TGCGCCAGCAGCCCGCGACAGGGGGAAAGGGGTTCACCCCTCCACTTT. Translation: CASSPRQGERGSPLHF. The V and J genes are TRBV5-1 and TRBJ1-6; the match to TRBD1 covers 9 bases. V gave up 4 bases and J gave up 9 bases; unmatched junction bases: 11. Germline assignment: CDR1 SGHRS and CDR2 YFSETQ. The CDR3 is 16 amino acids.

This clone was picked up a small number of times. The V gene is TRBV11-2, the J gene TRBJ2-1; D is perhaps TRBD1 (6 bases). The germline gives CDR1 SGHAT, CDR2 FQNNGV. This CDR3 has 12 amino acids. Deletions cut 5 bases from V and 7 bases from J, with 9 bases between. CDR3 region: CASSPGVNEQFF. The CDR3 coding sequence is TGTGCCAGCAGCCCAGGGGTGAATGAGCAGTTCTTC.

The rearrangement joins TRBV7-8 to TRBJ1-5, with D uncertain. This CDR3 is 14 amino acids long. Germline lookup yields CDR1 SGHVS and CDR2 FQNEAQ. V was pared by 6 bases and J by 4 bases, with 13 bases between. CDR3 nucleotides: TGTGCCAGCAGTTCGGGCTGGTCAAATCAGCCCCAGCATTTT. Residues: CASSSGWSNQPQHF.

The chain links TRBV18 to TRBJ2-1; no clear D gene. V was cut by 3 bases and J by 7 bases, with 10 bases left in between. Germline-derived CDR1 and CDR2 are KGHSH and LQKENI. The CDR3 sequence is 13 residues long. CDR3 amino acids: CASSPMGRNEQFF. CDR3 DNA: TGTGCCAGCTCACCTATGGGTCGGAATGAGCAGTTCTTC.

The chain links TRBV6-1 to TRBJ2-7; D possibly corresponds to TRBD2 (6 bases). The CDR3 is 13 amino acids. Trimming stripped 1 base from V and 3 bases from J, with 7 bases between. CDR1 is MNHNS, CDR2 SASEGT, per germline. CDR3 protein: CASSEGGDYEQYF. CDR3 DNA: TGTGCCAGCAGTGAAGGCGGGGACTACGAGCAGTACTTC.

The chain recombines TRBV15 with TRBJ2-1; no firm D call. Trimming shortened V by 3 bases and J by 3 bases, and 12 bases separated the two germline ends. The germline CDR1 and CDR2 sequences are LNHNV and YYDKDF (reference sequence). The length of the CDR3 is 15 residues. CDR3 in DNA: TGTGCCACCAGCAGTGAGGCTTGGGGCTACAATGAGCAGTTCTTC. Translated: CATSSEAWGYNEQFF.

The CDR3 sequence is CASSQGLAGDNQETQYF. In DNA form, the CDR3 reads TGCGCCAGCAGCCAAGGACTAGCGGGGGACAATCAAGAGACCCAGTACTTC. J is TRBJ2-5 and V is TRBV4-1, with 12 bases aligning to TRBD2. With 1 base clipped from V and 2 bases from J, the junction kept 5 bases outside the gene matches. The germline gives CDR1 MGHRA, CDR2 YSYEKL. This CDR3 spans 17 amino acids.

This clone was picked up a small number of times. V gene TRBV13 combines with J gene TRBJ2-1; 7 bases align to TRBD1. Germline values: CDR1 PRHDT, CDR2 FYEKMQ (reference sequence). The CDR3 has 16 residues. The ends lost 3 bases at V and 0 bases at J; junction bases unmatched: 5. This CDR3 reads CASSFQGDSSYNEQFF. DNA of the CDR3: TGTGCCAGCAGCTTCCAGGGGGACAGCTCCTACAATGAGCAGTTCTTC. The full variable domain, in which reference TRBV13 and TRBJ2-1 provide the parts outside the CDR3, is AAGVIQSPRHLIKEKRETATLKCYPIPRHDTVYWYQQGPGQDPQFLISFYEKMQSDKGSIPDRFSAQQFSDYHSELNMSSLELGDSALYFCASSFQGDSSYNEQFFGPGTRLTVL.

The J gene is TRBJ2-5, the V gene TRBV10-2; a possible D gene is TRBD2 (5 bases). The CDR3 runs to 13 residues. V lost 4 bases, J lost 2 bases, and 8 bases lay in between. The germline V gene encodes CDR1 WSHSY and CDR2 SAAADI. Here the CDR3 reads CASSGGLQETQYF. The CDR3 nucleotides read TGCGCCAGCAGTGGAGGACTTCAAGAGACCCAGTACTTC.